These T cell receptor beta chains were read from a single sample in a study of blood T cell repertoires in COVID-19. Assay: immunoSEQ multiplex PCR; the TCRdb copy retains only in-frame clones and omits some. Here the sample spans about 130,000 clones, roughly four fifths being singletons. The sequenced material came from peripheral blood. The receptor source for this set is a man between 40 and 49 years old with active or convalescent COVID-19. CDR3s include the opening cysteine and the closing phenylalanine or tryptophan. Each record gives: D gene, clone size, V gene, J gene, CDR3 protein, CDR3 DNA. D genes are given only for firm matches. Rows give clone size only sometimes, using once, few, many, or a class for an expanded clone.

D gene: TRBD1
clone size: NA
V gene: TRBV5-6
J gene: TRBJ1-1
CDR3 protein: CASSLPGQMNTEAFF
CDR3 DNA: TGTGCCAGCAGCTTGCCGGGACAGATGAACACTGAAGCTTTCTTT

D gene: NA
clone size: once
V gene: TRBV5-1
J gene: TRBJ2-2
CDR3 protein: CASSLASGGADGELFF
CDR3 DNA: TGCGCCAGCAGCTTGGCGTCGGGGGGCGCCGACGGGGAGCTGTTTTTT

D gene: NA
clone size: NA
V gene: TRBV7-9
J gene: TRBJ2-5
CDR3 protein: CASSPGNQETQYF
CDR3 DNA: TGTGCCAGCAGCCCAGGCAACCAAGAGACCCAGTACTTC

D gene: TRBD1
clone size: NA
V gene: TRBV5-1
J gene: TRBJ2-3
CDR3 protein: CASSWDRGLYSDTQYF
CDR3 DNA: TGCGCCAGCAGCTGGGACAGGGGGCTTTATTCAGATACGCAGTATTTT

D gene: NA
clone size: once
V gene: TRBV5-4
J gene: TRBJ1-6
CDR3 protein: CASSEKPSSYNSPLHF
CDR3 DNA: TGTGCCAGCAGCGAAAAGCCGAGCTCCTATAATTCACCCCTCCACTTT

D gene: NA
clone size: NA
V gene: TRBV7-9
J gene: TRBJ2-3
CDR3 protein: CASSLAEGAGSTDTQYF
CDR3 DNA: TGTGCCAGCAGCTTAGCGGAGGGGGCAGGTAGCACAGATACGCAGTATTTT

D gene: NA
clone size: many
V gene: TRBV18
J gene: TRBJ2-1
CDR3 protein: CASSPGNSGILYNEQFF
CDR3 DNA: TGTGCCAGCTCACCAGGTAATTCAGGGATTCTCTACAATGAGCAGTTCTTC

D gene: NA
clone size: NA
V gene: TRBV6-4
J gene: TRBJ2-2
CDR3 protein: CARAGVAGELFF
CDR3 DNA: TGTGCCAGGGCCGGGGTGGCCGGGGAGCTGTTTTTT

D gene: NA
clone size: NA
V gene: TRBV7-2
J gene: TRBJ2-2
CDR3 protein: CASSPSQGSTGELFF
CDR3 DNA: TGTGCCAGCAGCCCCAGTCAGGGCAGCACCGGGGAGCTGTTTTTT

D gene: NA
clone size: NA
V gene: TRBV29-1
J gene: TRBJ2-7
CDR3 protein: CSVVGTSYEQYF
CDR3 DNA: TGCAGCGTTGTCGGGACTTCCTACGAGCAGTACTTC

D gene: NA
clone size: NA
V gene: TRBV6-5
J gene: TRBJ2-2
CDR3 protein: CASSSLRLGESKELFF
CDR3 DNA: TGTGCCAGCAGTTCCCTGAGACTGGGTGAGAGTAAGGAGCTGTTTTTT

D gene: TRBD2
clone size: NA
V gene: TRBV3-1/TRBV3-2
J gene: TRBJ2-3
CDR3 protein: CASSPLAGGTDTQYF
CDR3 DNA: TGTGCCAGCAGCCCACTAGCGGGGGGAACAGATACGCAGTATTTT

D gene: NA
clone size: NA
V gene: TRBV2
J gene: TRBJ2-7
CDR3 protein: CASSETGYEQYF
CDR3 DNA: TGTGCCAGCAGCGAAACGGGTTACGAGCAGTACTTC

D gene: NA
clone size: NA
V gene: TRBV30
J gene: TRBJ2-1
CDR3 protein: CAWSPGGGNKQFF
CDR3 DNA: TGTGCCTGGAGTCCTGGCGGGGGCAATAAGCAGTTCTTC

D gene: NA
clone size: NA
V gene: TRBV10-3
J gene: TRBJ2-7
CDR3 protein: CAITAAGLSYEQYF
CDR3 DNA: TGTGCCATCACGGCGGCAGGGCTCTCCTACGAGCAGTACTTC

D gene: NA
clone size: NA
V gene: TRBV9
J gene: TRBJ2-7
CDR3 protein: CASSDGGAAYEQYF
CDR3 DNA: TGTGCCAGCAGCGATGGAGGGGCCGCCTACGAGCAGTACTTC

D gene: NA
clone size: NA
V gene: TRBV14
J gene: TRBJ1-2
CDR3 protein: CASSQVGGDYGYTF
CDR3 DNA: TGTGCCAGCAGCCAAGTCGGGGGGGACTATGGCTACACCTTC

D gene: NA
clone size: NA
V gene: TRBV7-9
J gene: TRBJ1-1
CDR3 protein: CASHRPNTEAFF
CDR3 DNA: TGTGCCAGCCACAGGCCGAACACTGAAGCTTTCTTT

D gene: NA
clone size: NA
V gene: TRBV7-9
J gene: TRBJ2-5
CDR3 protein: CASSLRAVQETQYF
CDR3 DNA: TGTGCCAGCAGCTTACGCGCGGTTCAAGAGACCCAGTACTTC

D gene: NA
clone size: NA
V gene: TRBV27
J gene: TRBJ2-3
CDR3 protein: CASSLSAAAPSTDTQYF
CDR3 DNA: TGTGCCAGCAGTTTATCTGCGGCAGCTCCTAGCACAGATACGCAGTATTTT

D gene: TRBD2
clone size: NA
V gene: TRBV19
J gene: TRBJ2-2
CDR3 protein: CASSKGLADTGELFF
CDR3 DNA: TGTGCCAGTAGCAAAGGGCTAGCGGACACCGGGGAGCTGTTTTTT

D gene: NA
clone size: few
V gene: TRBV7-3
J gene: TRBJ1-1
CDR3 protein: CASSLQHQNTEAFF
CDR3 DNA: TGTGCCAGCAGCTTACAACACCAGAACACTGAAGCTTTCTTT

D gene: TRBD1
clone size: NA
V gene: TRBV5-1
J gene: TRBJ2-7
CDR3 protein: CASSPGQGAGEQYF
CDR3 DNA: TGCGCCAGCAGCCCCGGACAGGGGGCGGGGGAGCAGTACTTC

D gene: TRBD2
clone size: NA
V gene: TRBV6-1
J gene: TRBJ2-3
CDR3 protein: CASAGAGETDTQYF
CDR3 DNA: TGTGCCAGCGCCGGGGCGGGGGAGACAGATACGCAGTATTTT

D gene: NA
clone size: once
V gene: TRBV10-1
J gene: TRBJ1-6
CDR3 protein: CARFIPISESPLHF
CDR3 DNA: TGCGCCAGATTTATCCCGATTTCGGAGTCACCCCTCCACTTT

D gene: TRBD1
clone size: NA
V gene: TRBV10-1
J gene: TRBJ2-2
CDR3 protein: CASSPGTGFTGELFF
CDR3 DNA: TGCGCCAGCAGTCCCGGGACAGGGTTTACCGGGGAGCTGTTTTTT

D gene: NA
clone size: NA
V gene: TRBV19
J gene: TRBJ1-2
CDR3 protein: CASRFRTGKRYGYTF
CDR3 DNA: TGTGCCAGTAGGTTCCGAACCGGGAAGAGATATGGCTACACCTTC

D gene: NA
clone size: NA
V gene: TRBV19
J gene: TRBJ1-5
CDR3 protein: CASSIGGGRGNQPQHF
CDR3 DNA: TGTGCCAGTAGTATAGGGGGGGGTAGGGGCAATCAGCCCCAGCATTTT

D gene: NA
clone size: NA
V gene: TRBV6-2/TRBV6-3
J gene: TRBJ1-5
CDR3 protein: CASSNGGAGINQPQHF
CDR3 DNA: TGTGCCAGCAGTAACGGGGGGGCAGGGATTAACCAGCCCCAGCATTTT

D gene: TRBD2
clone size: NA
V gene: TRBV5-1
J gene: TRBJ2-3
CDR3 protein: CASSPGGGSDTQYF
CDR3 DNA: TGCGCCAGCAGCCCTGGGGGGGGTTCAGATACGCAGTATTTT

D gene: NA
clone size: NA
V gene: TRBV5-5
J gene: TRBJ1-2
CDR3 protein: CASSLAEYGYTF
CDR3 DNA: TGTGCCAGCAGCTTGGCCGAGTATGGCTACACCTTC

D gene: NA
clone size: NA
V gene: TRBV5-3
J gene: TRBJ1-1
CDR3 protein: CARSLGQNTEAFF
CDR3 DNA: TGTGCCAGAAGCTTGGGGCAGAACACTGAAGCTTTCTTT

D gene: TRBD1
clone size: once
V gene: TRBV19
J gene: TRBJ2-1
CDR3 protein: CASRKIGQDYNEQFF
CDR3 DNA: TGTGCCAGTAGAAAGATAGGACAGGATTACAATGAGCAGTTCTTC

D gene: NA
clone size: NA
V gene: TRBV5-4
J gene: TRBJ1-6
CDR3 protein: CASSLVVQTGGFSPLHF
CDR3 DNA: TGTGCCAGCAGCTTGGTTGTCCAGACTGGGGGGTTTTCACCCCTCCACTTT

D gene: NA
clone size: NA
V gene: TRBV12-3/TRBV12-4
J gene: TRBJ2-1
CDR3 protein: CASSYAVLQQFF
CDR3 DNA: TGTGCCAGCAGTTATGCGGTCTTGCAGCAGTTCTTC